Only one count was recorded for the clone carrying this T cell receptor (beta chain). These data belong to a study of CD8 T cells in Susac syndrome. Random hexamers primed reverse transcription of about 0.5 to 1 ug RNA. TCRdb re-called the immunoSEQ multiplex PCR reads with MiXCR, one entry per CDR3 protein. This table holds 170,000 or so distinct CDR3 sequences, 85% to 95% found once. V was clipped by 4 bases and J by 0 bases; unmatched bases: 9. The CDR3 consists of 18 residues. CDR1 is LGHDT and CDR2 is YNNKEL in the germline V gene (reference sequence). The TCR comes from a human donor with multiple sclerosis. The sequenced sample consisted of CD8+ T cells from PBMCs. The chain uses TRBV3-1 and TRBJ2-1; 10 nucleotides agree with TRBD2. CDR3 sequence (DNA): TGTGCCAGCAGCCCCGGACTAGCGGCCATGAGCTCCTACAATGAGCAGTTCTTC. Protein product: CASSPGLAAMSSYNEQFF.